This TCR beta chain was recorded in a study of beta chain features in type 1 diabetes. As for the study in general: Taken together, all samples contributed some 100 million examined sorted cells.

Study-level points and caveats: TCRB CDR3s from Type 1 diabetes patients were moderately but significantly shorter in all four CD4+ subsets.

The CDR3 runs to 14 residues. V lost 8 bases to trimming and J lost 4 bases, with 17 bases between them. Germline lookup yields CDR1 SGHTA and CDR2 FQGNSA. A remark on this clone: Its antigen remains unknown.

Expressed TCRB transcripts were sequenced after all isolated RNA was converted to cDNA. Here immunoSEQ multiplex PCR was the method, and the copy in TCRdb shows in-frame clones only, minus some. The sample lists 150,000 to 200,000 clones; 6.5% to 10% were seen once. One heparinised draw, averaging about 116 mL, was taken per donor. Each of the CD4+ naive, central memory, regulatory and stem cell-like memory populations was sorted via CD45RO/CCR7/CD25/CD127/CD95/CD27. This chain joins TRBV7-2 and TRBJ1-2; D remains unclear. This TCR derives from a young woman with type 1 diabetes. Sequenced input: central memory CD4+ T cells from blood. CDR3 amino acids: CASAPRRSGYGYTF. CDR3 sequence (DNA): TGTGCCAGCGCACCCAGGCGTTCCGGCTATGGCTACACCTTC.